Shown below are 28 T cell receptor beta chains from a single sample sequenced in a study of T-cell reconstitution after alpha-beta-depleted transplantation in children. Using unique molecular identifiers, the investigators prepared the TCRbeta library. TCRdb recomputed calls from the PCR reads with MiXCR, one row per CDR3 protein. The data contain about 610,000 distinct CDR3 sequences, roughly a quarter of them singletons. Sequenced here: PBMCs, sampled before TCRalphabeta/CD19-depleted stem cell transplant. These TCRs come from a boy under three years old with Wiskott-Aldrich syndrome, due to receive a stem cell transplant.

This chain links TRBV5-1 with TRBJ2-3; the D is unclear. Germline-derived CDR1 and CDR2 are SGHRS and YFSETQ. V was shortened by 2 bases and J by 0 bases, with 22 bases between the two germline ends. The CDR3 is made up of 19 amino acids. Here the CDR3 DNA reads TGCGCCAGCAGCTTACGGGTCCCTGGTCGTGGGCATAGCACAGATACGCAGTATTTT. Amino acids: CASSLRVPGRGHSTDTQYF.

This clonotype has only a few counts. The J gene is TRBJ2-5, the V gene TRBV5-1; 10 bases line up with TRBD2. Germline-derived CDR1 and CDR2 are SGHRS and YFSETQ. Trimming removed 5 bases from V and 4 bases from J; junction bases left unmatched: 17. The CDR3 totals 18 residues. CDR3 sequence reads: CASRPRGLADRRGETQYF. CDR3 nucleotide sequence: TGCGCCAGCAGGCCCCGCGGACTAGCGGACCGACGAGGAGAGACCCAGTACTTC.

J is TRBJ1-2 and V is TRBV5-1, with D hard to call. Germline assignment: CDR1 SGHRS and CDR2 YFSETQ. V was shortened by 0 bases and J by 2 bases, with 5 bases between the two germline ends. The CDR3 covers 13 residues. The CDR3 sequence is CASSLVPNYGYTF. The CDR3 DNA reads TGCGCCAGCAGCTTGGTCCCAAACTATGGCTACACCTTC.

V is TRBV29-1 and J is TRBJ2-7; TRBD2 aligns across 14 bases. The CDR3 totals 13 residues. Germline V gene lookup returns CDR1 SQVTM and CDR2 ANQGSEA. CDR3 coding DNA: TGCAATGGGACTAGCGGGAGATCCTACGAGCAGTACTTC. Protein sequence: CNGTSGRSYEQYF.

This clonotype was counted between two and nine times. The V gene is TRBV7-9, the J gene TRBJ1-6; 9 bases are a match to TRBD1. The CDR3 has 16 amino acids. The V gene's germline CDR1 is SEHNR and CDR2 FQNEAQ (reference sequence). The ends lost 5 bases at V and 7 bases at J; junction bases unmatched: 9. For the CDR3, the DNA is TGTGCCAGCAGCAAAGGACAGGGGTTGGAAAATTCACCCCTCCACTTT. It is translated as CASSKGQGLENSPLHF.

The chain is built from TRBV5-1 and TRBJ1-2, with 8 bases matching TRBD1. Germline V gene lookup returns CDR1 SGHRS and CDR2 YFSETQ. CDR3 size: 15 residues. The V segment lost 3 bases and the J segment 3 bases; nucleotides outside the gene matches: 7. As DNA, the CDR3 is TGCGCCAGCAGCTCATCAGGGGGCGCATACTATGGCTACACCTTC. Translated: CASSSSGGAYYGYTF.

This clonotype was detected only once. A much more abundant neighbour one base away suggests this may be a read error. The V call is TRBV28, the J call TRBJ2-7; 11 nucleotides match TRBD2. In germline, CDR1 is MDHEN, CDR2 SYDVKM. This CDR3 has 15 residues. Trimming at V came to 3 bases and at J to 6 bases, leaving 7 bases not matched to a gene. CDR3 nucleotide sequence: TGTGCCAGCAGTTTTCGACTAGCGGGGATATCCGAGCAGTACTTC. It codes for CASSFRLAGISEQYF.

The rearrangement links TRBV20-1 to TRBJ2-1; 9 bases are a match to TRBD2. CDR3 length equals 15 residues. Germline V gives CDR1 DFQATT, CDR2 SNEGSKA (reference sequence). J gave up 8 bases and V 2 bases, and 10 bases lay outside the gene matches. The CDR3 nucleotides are TGCAGTGCTAGACCTCGACTCATAGCGGGAGATGAGCAGTTCTTC. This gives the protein CSARPRLIAGDEQFF.

DNA of the CDR3: TGCAGTGGAAGACCCTTACGCGATGAGCAGTTCTTC. It translates to CSGRPLRDEQFF. The chain joins TRBV20-1 to TRBJ2-1; D is ambiguous. The germline V and J ends were trimmed by 7 bases and 8 bases, with 15 bases remaining between them. CDR1 DFQATT and CDR2 SNEGSKA come from the germline V gene (reference sequence). This CDR3 has 12 amino acids.

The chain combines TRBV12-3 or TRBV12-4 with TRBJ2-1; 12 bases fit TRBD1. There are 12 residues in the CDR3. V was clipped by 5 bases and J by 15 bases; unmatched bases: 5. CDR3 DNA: TGTGCCAGCAGTCAGGGACAGGGGGCGAGGTTCTTC. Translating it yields CASSQGQGARFF.

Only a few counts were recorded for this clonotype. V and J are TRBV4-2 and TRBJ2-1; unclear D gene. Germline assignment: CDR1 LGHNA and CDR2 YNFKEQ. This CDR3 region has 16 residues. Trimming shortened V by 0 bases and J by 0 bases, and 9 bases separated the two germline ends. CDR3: CASSQDAKSSYNEQFF. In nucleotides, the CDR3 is TGTGCCAGCAGCCAAGATGCCAAAAGCTCCTACAATGAGCAGTTCTTC.

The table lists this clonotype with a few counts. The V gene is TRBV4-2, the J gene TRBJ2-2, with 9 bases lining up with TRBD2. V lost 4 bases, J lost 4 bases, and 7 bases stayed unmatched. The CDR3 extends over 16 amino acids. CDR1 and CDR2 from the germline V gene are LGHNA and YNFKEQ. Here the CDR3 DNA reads TGTGCCAGCAGCCTTATGGCGGGAGGGGGCACCGGGGAGCTGTTTTTT. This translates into CASSLMAGGGTGELFF.

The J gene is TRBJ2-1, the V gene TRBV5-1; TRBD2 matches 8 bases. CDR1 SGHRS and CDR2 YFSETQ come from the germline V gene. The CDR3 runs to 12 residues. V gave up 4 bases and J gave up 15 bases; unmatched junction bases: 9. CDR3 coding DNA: TGCGCCAGCAGCCCTCGGACTAGCTTGTGGTTCTTC. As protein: CASSPRTSLWFF. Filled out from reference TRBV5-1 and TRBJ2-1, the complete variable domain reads KAGVTQTPRYLIKTRGQQVTLSCSPISGHRSVSWYQQTPGQGLQFLFEYFSETQRNKGNFPGRFSGRQFSNSRSEMNVSTLELGDSALYLCASSPRTSLWFFGPGTRLTVL.

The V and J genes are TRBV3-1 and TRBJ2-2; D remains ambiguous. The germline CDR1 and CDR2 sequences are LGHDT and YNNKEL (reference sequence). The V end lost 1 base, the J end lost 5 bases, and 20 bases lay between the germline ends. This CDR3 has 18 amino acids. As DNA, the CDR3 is TGTGCCAGCAGCCAAGGAATGGATGGAAGATGGCCGACCGGGGAGCTGTTTTTT. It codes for CASSQGMDGRWPTGELFF.

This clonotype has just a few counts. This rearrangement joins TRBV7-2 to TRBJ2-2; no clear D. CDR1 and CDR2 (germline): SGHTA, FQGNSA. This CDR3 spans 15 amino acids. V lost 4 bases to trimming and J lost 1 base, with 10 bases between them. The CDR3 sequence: CASSSQHQNTGELFF. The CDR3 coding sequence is TGTGCCAGCAGCTCCCAACATCAGAACACCGGGGAGCTGTTTTTT.

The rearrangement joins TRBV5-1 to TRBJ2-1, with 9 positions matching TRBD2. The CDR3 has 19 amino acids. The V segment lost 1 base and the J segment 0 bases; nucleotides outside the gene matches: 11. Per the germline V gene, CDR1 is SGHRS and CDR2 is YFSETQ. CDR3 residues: CASSLLPSGAGSSYNEQFF. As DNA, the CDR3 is TGCGCCAGCAGCTTGCTGCCTAGCGGGGCCGGGAGCTCCTACAATGAGCAGTTCTTC.

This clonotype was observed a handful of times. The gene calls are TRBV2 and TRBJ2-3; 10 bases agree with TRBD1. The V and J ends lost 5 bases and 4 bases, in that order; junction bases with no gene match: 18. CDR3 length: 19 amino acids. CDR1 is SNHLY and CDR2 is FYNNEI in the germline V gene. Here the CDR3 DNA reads TGTGCCAGCAGTCCGAACGTGGGGACCGGGACAGGGGTCCCAGATACGCAGTATTTT. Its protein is CASSPNVGTGTGVPDTQYF.

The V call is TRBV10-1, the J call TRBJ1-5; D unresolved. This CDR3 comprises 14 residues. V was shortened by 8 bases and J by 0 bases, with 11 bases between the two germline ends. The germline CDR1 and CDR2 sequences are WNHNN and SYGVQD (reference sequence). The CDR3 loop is CASCHGISNQPQHF. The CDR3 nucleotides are TGCGCCAGCTGTCATGGGATTAGCAATCAGCCCCAGCATTTT.

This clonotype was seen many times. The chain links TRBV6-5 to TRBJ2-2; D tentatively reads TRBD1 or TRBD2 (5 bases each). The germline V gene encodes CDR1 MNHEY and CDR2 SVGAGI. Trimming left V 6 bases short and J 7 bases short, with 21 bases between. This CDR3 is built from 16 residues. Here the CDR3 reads CASSLGTVVRIGELFF. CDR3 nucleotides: TGTGCCAGCAGCCTCGGGACGGTCGTTAGAATCGGGGAGCTGTTTTTT.

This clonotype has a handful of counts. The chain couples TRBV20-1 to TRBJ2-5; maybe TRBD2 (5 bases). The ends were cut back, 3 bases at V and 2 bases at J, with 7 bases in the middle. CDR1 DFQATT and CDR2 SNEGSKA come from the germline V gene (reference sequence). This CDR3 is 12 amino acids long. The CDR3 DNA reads TGCAGTGCTAGCACTAGACAAGAGACCCAGTACTTC. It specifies CSASTRQETQYF.

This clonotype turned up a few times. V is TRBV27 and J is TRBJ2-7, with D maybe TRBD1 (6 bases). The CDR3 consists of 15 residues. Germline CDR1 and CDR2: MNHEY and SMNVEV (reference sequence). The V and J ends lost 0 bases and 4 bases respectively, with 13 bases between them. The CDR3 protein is CASSLSIDRTYEQYF. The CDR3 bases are TGTGCCAGCAGTTTATCGATAGACAGGACATACGAGCAGTACTTC.

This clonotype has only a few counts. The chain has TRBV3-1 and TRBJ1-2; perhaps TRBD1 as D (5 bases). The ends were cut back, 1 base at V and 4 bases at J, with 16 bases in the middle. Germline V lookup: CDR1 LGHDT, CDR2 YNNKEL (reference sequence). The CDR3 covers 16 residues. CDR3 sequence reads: CASSQGRGGDSYGYTF. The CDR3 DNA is TGTGCCAGCAGCCAAGGACGTGGGGGAGATAGCTATGGCTACACCTTC.

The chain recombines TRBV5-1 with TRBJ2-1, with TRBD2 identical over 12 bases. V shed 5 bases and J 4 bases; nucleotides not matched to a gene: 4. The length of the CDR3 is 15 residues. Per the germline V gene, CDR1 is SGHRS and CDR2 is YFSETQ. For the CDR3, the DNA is TGCGCCAGCAGGAACGGGACTAGCGGGTACAATGAGCAGTTCTTC. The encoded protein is CASRNGTSGYNEQFF.

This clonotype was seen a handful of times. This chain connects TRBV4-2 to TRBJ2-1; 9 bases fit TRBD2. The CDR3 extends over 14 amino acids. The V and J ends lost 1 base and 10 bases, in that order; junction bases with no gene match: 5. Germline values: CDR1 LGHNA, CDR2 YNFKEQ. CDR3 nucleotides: TGTGCCAGCAGCCAAGTGTCCGGACTAGCGGAGCAGTTCTTC. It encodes CASSQVSGLAEQFF.

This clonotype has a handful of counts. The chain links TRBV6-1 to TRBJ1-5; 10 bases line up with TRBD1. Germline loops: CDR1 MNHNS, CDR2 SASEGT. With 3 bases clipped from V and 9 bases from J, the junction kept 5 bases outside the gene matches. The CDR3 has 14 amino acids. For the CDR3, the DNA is TGTGCCAGCAGTGATGGGGACAGGGGTCTGCCCCAGCATTTT. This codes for CASSDGDRGLPQHF.

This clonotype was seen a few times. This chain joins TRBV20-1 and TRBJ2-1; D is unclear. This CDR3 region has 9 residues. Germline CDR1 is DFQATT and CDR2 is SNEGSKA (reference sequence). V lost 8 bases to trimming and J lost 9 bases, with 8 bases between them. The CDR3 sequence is CSPKPEQFF. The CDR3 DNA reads TGCAGTCCTAAGCCTGAGCAGTTCTTC.

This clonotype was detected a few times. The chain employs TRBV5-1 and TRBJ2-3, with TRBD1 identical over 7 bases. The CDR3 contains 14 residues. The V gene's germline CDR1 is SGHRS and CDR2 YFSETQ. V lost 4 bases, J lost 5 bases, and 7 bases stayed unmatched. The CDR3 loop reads CASSRTGVGDTQYF. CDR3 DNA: TGCGCCAGCAGCCGAACAGGGGTTGGAGATACGCAGTATTTT.

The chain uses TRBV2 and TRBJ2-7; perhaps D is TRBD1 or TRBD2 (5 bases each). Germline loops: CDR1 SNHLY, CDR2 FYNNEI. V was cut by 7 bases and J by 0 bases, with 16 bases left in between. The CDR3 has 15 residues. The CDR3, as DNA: TGTGCCAGCACTGACCGGGACGGAGGCTCCTACGAGCAGTACTTC. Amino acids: CASTDRDGGSYEQYF.